This TCR beta chain was identified during a study of T-cell memory formation after mild COVID-19. MiXCR was run by TCRdb on the 5' RACE reads, yielding one entry per CDR3 protein. Among under 600,000 distinct CDR3 sequences, about 22% were seen once, and the ten largest hold around 8.4%. Study-level findings and limits: Pre-infection memory already had some responding clones, implying cross-reactive memory joined.

Germline lookup yields CDR1 KGHDR and CDR2 SFDVKD. V was clipped by 5 bases and J by 2 bases; unmatched bases: 5. The CDR3 runs to 15 residues. This clonotype turned up a few times. Antigen specificity is unknown. The sequence was obtained from an adult woman who had mild COVID-19 (a few samples of this study predate the infection). Cell type and time point are not known. The V call is TRBV24-1, the J call TRBJ2-7, with 10 bases matching TRBD1. Sequenced: PBMCs or a T cell subset sorted from them (not recorded which). The DNA for the CDR3 is TGTGCCACCAGTGCCCGGGACAGGGGAACCTACGAGCAGTACTTC. It yields the protein CATSARDRGTYEQYF.